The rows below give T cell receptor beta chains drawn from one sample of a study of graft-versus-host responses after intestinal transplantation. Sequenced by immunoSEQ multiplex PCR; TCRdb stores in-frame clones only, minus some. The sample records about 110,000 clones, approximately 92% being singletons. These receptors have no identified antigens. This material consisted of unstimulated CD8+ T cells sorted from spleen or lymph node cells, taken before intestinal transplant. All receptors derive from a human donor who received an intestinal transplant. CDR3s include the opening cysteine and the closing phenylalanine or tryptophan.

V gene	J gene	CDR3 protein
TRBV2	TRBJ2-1	CASSGTGSYNEQFF
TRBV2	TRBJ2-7	CASKPSGRGVSYEQYF
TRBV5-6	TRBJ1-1	CASSLVTLNTEAFF
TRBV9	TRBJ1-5	CASSAGGGSQPQHF
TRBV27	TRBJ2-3	CASRLAGGADTQYF
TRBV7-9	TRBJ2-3	CASKTGRVPDTQYF
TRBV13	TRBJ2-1	CASSLAVSSYNEQFF
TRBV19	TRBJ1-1	CASSFGTPNTEAFF
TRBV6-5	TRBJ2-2	CASSSTGSTGELFF
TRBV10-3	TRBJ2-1	CAISEVGSGINNEQFF
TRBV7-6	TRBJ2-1	CASSKTGGSYNEQFF
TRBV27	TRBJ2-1	CASSFTSTGNEQFF
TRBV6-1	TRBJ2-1	CASSEISGWDNEQFF
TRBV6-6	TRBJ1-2	CASSYSPPALLYGYTF
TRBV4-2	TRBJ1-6	CASSSRQGIGSPLHF
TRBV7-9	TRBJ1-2	CASSSLWEDGSYGYTF
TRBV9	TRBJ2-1	CASSPLFGTRWDEQFF
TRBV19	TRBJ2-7	CASSGRQGSSYEQYF
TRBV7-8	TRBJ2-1	CASSSPIKGDRGYNEQFF
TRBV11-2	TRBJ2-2	CASSPRAGTTGELFF
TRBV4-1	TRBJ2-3	CASSQDLSTDTQYF
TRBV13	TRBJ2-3	CASTPGGDGGQGADTQYF
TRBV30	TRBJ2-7	CAWSWVSYEQYF
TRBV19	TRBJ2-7	CASSITPGGSYEQYF
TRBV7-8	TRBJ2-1	CASSLVGAAASFF
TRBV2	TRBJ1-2	CASTRTGRLATNYGYTF
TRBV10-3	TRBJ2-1	CAITNIITFSSYNEQFF
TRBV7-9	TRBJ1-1	CASSRAGAEAFF
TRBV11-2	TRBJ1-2	CASSLDPGEVRYYGYTF
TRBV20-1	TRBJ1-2	CSSTGEGYTF
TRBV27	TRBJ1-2	CASSFTGSSNYGYTF
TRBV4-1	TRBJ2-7	CASSATSGGSYEQYF
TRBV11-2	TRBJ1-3	CASSLYYPGQRFSGNTIYF
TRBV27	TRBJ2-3	CASSLVGGRAFISGSTDTQYF
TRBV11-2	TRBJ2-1	CASSLVASGRADEQFF
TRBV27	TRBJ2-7	CASSYRGSDEQYF
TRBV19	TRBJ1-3	CASTLGGAVNTIYF
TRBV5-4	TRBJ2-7	CASSPGSYEQYF